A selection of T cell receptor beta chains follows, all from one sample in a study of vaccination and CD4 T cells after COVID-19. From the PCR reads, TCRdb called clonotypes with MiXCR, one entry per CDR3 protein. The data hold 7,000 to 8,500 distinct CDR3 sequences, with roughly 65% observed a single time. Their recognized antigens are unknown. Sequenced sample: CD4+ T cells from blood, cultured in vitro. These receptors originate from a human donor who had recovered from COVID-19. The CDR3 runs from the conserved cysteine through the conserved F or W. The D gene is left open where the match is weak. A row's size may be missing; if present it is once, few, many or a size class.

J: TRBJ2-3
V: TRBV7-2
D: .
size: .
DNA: TGTGCCAGCAGCCCCGGGGGCCCGACAGGATATACGCAGTATTTT
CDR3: CASSPGGPTGYTQYF

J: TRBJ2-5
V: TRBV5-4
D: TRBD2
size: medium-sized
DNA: TGTGCCAGCAGCCGAAGACTAGCCGATCAAGAGACCCAGTACTTC
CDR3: CASSRRLADQETQYF

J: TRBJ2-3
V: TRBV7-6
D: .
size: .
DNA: TGTGCCAGCAGCTTAGCGATAGGAGTTAGCACAGATACGCAGTATTTT
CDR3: CASSLAIGVSTDTQYF

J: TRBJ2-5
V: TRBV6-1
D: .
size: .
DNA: TGTGCCAGCAGCACGATGCTAGCGAGGGAGACCCAGTACTTC
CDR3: CASSTMLARETQYF

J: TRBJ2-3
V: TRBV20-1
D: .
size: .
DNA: TGCAGAATGGAGGCCGGGGATACGCAGTATTTT
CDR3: CRMEAGDTQYF

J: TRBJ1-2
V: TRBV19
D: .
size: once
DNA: TGTGCCAGTAGTATAGTGAGAGGTAACTATGGCTACACCTTC
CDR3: CASSIVRGNYGYTF

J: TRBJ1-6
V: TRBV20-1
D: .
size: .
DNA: TGCAGTGCTAGGAGGGGATCAGGGTCGGGAATCTCACCCCTCCACTTT
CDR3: CSARRGSGSGISPLHF

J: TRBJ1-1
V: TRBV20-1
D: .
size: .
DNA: TGCAGTGCTAGAGATGGACCGGCGAACACTGAAGCTTTCTTT
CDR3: CSARDGPANTEAFF

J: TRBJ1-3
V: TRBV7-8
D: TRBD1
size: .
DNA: TGTGCCAGCAGCTCAGGGACAGGGACTGGAAACACCATATATTTT
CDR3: CASSSGTGTGNTIYF

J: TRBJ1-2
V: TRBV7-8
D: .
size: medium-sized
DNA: TGTGCCAGCAGCTTAGTCCATTCGGGCTACACCTTC
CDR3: CASSLVHSGYTF

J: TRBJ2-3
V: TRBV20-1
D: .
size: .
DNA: TGCAGTGCTAGAGATGGTACAGATACGCAGTATTTT
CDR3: CSARDGTDTQYF

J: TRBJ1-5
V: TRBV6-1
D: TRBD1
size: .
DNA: TGTGCCAGCAGTCCGACAGGGGAAGTTCAGCCCCAGCATTTT
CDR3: CASSPTGEVQPQHF

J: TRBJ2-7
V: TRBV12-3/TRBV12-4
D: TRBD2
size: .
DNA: TGTGCCAGCAGCTACAGCGGGACTGGGGGACACGAGCAGTACTTC
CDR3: CASSYSGTGGHEQYF

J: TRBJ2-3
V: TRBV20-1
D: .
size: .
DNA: TGCGGCGCCCGAGACTTGATCGCGGCCGCAGATACGCAGTATTTT
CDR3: CGARDLIAAADTQYF

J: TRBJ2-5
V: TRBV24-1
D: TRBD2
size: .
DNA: TGTGCCACCAGTGGGGGGACTGCGACTAGCGGGAGAGGGGAGACCCAGTACTTC
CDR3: CATSGGTATSGRGETQYF

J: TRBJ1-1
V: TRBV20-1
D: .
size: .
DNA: TGCAGTGGTAGGCGGGAATTGAACACTGAAGCTTTCTTT
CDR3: CSGRRELNTEAFF

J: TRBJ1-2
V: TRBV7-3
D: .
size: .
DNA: TGTGCCAGCAGCCCCGGGACGGGGGAGGGCTATGGCTACACCTTC
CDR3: CASSPGTGEGYGYTF